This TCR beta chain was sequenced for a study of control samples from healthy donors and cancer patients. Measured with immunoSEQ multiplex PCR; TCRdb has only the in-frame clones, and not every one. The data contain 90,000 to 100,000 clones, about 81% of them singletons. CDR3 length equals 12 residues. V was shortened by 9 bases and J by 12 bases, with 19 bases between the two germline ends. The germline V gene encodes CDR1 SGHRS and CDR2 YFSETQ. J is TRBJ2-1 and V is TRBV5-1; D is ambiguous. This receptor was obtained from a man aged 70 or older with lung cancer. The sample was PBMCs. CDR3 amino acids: CATISDLGRQFF. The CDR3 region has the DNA TGCGCCACGATTTCGGACCTAGGGCGGCAGTTCTTC. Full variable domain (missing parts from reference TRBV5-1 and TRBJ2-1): KAGVTQTPRYLIKTRGQQVTLSCSPISGHRSVSWYQQTPGQGLQFLFEYFSETQRNKGNFPGRFSGRQFSNSRSEMNVSTLELGDSALYLCATISDLGRQFFGPGTRLTVL.